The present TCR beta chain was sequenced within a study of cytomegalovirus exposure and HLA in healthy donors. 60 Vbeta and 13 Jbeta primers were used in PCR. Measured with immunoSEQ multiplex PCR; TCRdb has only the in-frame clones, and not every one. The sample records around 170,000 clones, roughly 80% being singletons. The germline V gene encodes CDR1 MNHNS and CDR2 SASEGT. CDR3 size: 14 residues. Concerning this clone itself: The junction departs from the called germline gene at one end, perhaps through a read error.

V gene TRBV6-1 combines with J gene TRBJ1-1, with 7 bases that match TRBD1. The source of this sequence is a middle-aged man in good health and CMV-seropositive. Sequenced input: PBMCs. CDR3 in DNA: TGTGCCAGCAGGGAAGGTGGGGACAGCCGTGAAGCTTTCTTT. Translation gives CASREGGDSREAFF.